This T cell receptor (beta chain) is from a study of cytomegalovirus exposure and HLA in healthy donors. The protocol was immunoSEQ multiplex PCR, while the TCRdb copy is restricted to in-frame clones and leaves out a portion. The table includes 150,000 to 200,000 clones, 84% detected once. The V gene's germline CDR1 is MNHEY and CDR2 SMNVEV (reference sequence). V was clipped by 6 bases and J by 1 base; unmatched bases: 6. This CDR3 has 18 residues. It was the approximately 120-subject validation cohort, separate from the roughly 700-subject first cohort, to which the donors belonged. This rearrangement joins TRBV27 to TRBJ2-1; the match to TRBD2 covers 16 bases. The source material was PBMCs. The receptor was isolated from a man aged 18 to 30 in good health and CMV-seropositive. CDR3 in DNA: TGTGCCAGCAGCCTGGGACTAGCGGGAGGGGGGTCCTACAATGAGCAGTTCTTC. It yields the protein CASSLGLAGGGSYNEQFF.